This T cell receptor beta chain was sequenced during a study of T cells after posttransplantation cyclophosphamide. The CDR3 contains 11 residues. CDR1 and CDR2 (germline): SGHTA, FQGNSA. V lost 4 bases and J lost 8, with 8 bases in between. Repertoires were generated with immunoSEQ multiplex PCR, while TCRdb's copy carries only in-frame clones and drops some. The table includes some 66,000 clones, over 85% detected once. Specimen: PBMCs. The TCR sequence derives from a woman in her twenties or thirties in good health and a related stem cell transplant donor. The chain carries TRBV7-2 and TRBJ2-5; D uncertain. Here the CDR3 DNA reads TGTGCCAGCAGCTATCGCCTAACCCAGTACTTC. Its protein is CASSYRLTQYF.